This T cell receptor beta chain was documented in a study of blood T cell repertoires in COVID-19. The assay was immunoSEQ multiplex PCR, and TCRdb's table has in-frame clones only and misses some. The sample has 85,000 to 130,000 clones, 70% to 80% seen once. CDR1 is SGHNT and CDR2 is YYREEE in the germline V gene (reference sequence). The CDR3 extends over 15 amino acids. Trimming cost V 4 bases and J 8 bases; bases outside gene matches: 12. The sequence derives from a human donor with acute or convalescent COVID-19. The donor label of this sample is uncertain. The sample taken for sequencing was peripheral blood. The V and J genes are TRBV5-4 and TRBJ2-3, with 8 bases identical to TRBD2. CDR3 nucleotide sequence: TGTGCCAGCAGCCCTGGTGGGGGACTAGTAGCTACGCAGTATTTT. It encodes CASSPGGGLVATQYF.